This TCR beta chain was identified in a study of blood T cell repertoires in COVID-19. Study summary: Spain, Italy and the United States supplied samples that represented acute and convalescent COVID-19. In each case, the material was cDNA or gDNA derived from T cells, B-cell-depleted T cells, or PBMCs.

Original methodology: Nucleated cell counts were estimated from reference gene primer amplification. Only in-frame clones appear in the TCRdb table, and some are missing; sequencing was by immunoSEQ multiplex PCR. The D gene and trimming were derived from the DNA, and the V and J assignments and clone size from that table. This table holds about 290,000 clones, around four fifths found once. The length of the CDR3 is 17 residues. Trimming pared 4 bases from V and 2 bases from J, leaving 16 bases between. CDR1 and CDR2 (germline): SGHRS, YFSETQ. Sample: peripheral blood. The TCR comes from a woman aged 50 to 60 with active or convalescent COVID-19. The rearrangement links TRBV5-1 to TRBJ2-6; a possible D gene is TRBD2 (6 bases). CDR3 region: CASSGGTIWTGANVLTF. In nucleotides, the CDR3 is TGCGCCAGCAGCGGCGGGACGATTTGGACTGGGGCCAACGTCCTGACTTTC. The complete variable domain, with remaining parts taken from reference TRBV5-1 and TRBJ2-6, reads KAGVTQTPRYLIKTRGQQVTLSCSPISGHRSVSWYQQTPGQGLQFLFEYFSETQRNKGNFPGRFSGRQFSNSRSEMNVSTLELGDSALYLCASSGGTIWTGANVLTFGAGSRLTVL.